This T cell receptor beta chain was sequenced in a study of blood T cell repertoires in COVID-19. Study background: Some COVID-19 samples were acute and others convalescent; all came from the United States, Italy and Spain.

The V and J ends lost 9 bases and 7 bases respectively, with 19 bases between them. Germline-derived CDR1 and CDR2 are LNHDA and SQIVND (reference sequence). The length of the CDR3 is 15 residues. In the study's own analysis: Reference gene primers were amplified, and this amplification served to estimate nucleated cell counts. Clones were read by immunoSEQ multiplex PCR, and TCRdb kept only the in-frame ones, dropping some. The V and J calls and the clone size are those of that table, but D and trimming were determined from the DNA. The sample shows approximately 52,000 clones, 75% to 90% of them seen only once.

This receptor was identified in a man in his sixties with acute or convalescent COVID-19. This sequence joins TRBV19 and TRBJ1-6; possibly TRBD1 for D (6 bases). The sample comprised peripheral blood. The CDR3 region has the DNA TGTGCCAGCCGACGAAGAACAGGGTCCAATTCACCCCTCCACTTT. It is translated as CASRRRTGSNSPLHF.